This T cell receptor (beta chain) was profiled in a study of PD-L1 blockade in urothelial cancer. In the study overall: Blood was subjected to analysis at 3 weeks (second dose) and 6 weeks following treatment start. Counts from blood samples showed a median of 141,255 T cells.

The protocol was immunoSEQ multiplex PCR, while the TCRdb copy is restricted to in-frame clones and leaves out a portion. The sample includes fewer than 50,000 clones, about 90% of them seen just once. Time point described: peripheral blood 6 weeks after treatment start. The patients had locally advanced or metastatic urothelial carcinoma. V gave up 3 bases and J gave up 2 bases; unmatched junction bases: 1. CDR3 length: 14 residues. Germline CDR1 and CDR2: SGDLS and YYNGEE. The TCR comes from a man in his sixties or seventies with urothelial cancer. The input for sequencing was PBMCs, taken around atezolizumab (anti-PD-L1) treatment. This chain links TRBV9 with TRBJ1-1; the match to TRBD1 covers 10 bases. This chain's CDR3 is CASSETGGNTEAFF. CDR3 nucleotide sequence: TGTGCCAGCAGCGAGACAGGGGGCAACACTGAAGCTTTCTTT.